This is a list of T cell receptor beta chains from one sample in a study of blood T cell repertoires in COVID-19. The data were produced by immunoSEQ multiplex PCR, yet TCRdb's version contains in-frame clones alone and is incomplete. The sample holds 130,000 or so clones, roughly four fifths seen once. What was sequenced was PBMCs or T cells enriched from blood (not recorded which). The receptors stem from a middle-aged man with acute COVID-19. Each CDR3 is given with its conserved first and last residue. Fields, in order: clone size, D gene, J gene, V gene, CDR3 protein, CDR3 DNA. A D gene is named only where the DNA matches it firmly. A clone size is listed for some rows: how often the clone was seen (once, few, many), or a class if it is expanded.

>-|-|TRBJ2-2|TRBV7-6
CASSFLTENTGELFF
TGTGCCAGCAGCTTCCTGACAGAGAACACCGGGGAGCTGTTTTTT
>few|-|TRBJ2-2|TRBV4-1
CASSQELGNTGELFF
TGCGCCAGCAGCCAAGAATTGGGCAACACCGGGGAGCTGTTTTTT
>-|-|TRBJ1-1|TRBV10-3
CAISVGGNTEAFF
TGTGCCATCAGTGTCGGGGGGAACACTGAAGCTTTCTTT
>-|-|TRBJ1-2|TRBV30
CAWGAGYGYTF
TGTGCCTGGGGGGCAGGCTATGGCTACACCTTC
>-|-|TRBJ2-1|TRBV29-1
CSVSPGLLGNNEQFF
TGCAGCGTTTCCCCGGGACTTCTCGGGAACAATGAGCAGTTCTTC
>-|TRBD2|TRBJ2-3|TRBV4-2
CASSQDTLAGGGTQYF
TGTGCCAGCAGCCAAGATACGCTAGCGGGAGGGGGTACGCAGTATTTT
>-|TRBD1|TRBJ1-6|TRBV7-9
CASSSGGNNSPLHF
TGTGCCAGCAGCTCAGGGGGTAACAATTCACCCCTCCACTTT
>-|-|TRBJ2-6|TRBV30
CAWSYGAGANVLTF
TGTGCCTGGAGTTATGGGGCCGGGGCCAACGTCCTGACTTTC
>-|-|TRBJ1-1|TRBV7-6
CASSMDSIATEAFF
TGTGCCAGCAGCATGGACAGTATTGCTACTGAAGCTTTCTTT
>-|TRBD1|TRBJ1-1|TRBV7-2
CASRPTGGGNTEAFF
TGTGCCAGCAGACCGACAGGGGGCGGAAACACTGAAGCTTTCTTT
>-|TRBD1|TRBJ1-5|TRBV29-1
CSAGWDRDSNQPQHF
TGCAGCGCCGGATGGGACAGGGATAGCAATCAGCCCCAGCATTTT
>-|-|TRBJ2-2|TRBV19
CASKVQGGTGELFF
TGTGCCAGTAAGGTCCAGGGAGGTACCGGGGAGCTGTTTTTT
>-|-|TRBJ1-1|TRBV6-5
CASNSPQGNTEAFF
TGTGCCAGCAACAGTCCTCAGGGGAACACTGAAGCTTTCTTT
>-|-|TRBJ2-7|TRBV28
CASSTGFLDEQYF
TGTGCCAGCAGCACAGGGTTCCTCGACGAGCAGTACTTC
>-|-|TRBJ1-1|TRBV7-2
CASSVGLLNTEAFF
TGTGCCAGCAGCGTCGGACTGTTGAACACTGAAGCTTTCTTT
>-|-|TRBJ1-5|TRBV19
CASSAWAGEQPQHF
TGTGCCAGTAGCGCTTGGGCGGGAGAACAGCCCCAGCATTTT
>-|-|TRBJ2-7|TRBV19
CATSRAQHGYEQYF
TGTGCCACCAGTAGAGCACAGCATGGCTACGAGCAGTACTTC
>-|-|TRBJ2-5|TRBV5-1
CASSLGLSQETQYF
TGCGCCAGCAGCTTAGGACTATCACAGGAGACCCAGTACTTC
>-|TRBD1|TRBJ1-1|TRBV5-1
CASSSTGVNTEAFF
TGCGCCAGCAGCTCGACAGGGGTGAACACTGAAGCTTTCTTT
>-|-|TRBJ1-1|TRBV28
CALSGMNTEAFF
TGTGCCCTATCAGGAATGAACACTGAAGCTTTCTTT
>-|-|TRBJ1-6|TRBV3-1/TRBV3-2
CASSQGEGGENNSPLHF
TGTGCCAGCAGCCAAGGGGAAGGGGGAGAAAATAATTCACCCCTCCACTTT
>-|TRBD2|TRBJ2-2|TRBV5-1
CARGGGASNTGELFF
TGCGCCCGCGGGGGGGGAGCCTCGAACACCGGGGAGCTGTTTTTT
>-|-|TRBJ2-3|TRBV6-5
CASSQSPDTQYF
TGTGCCAGCAGCCAGTCCCCAGATACGCAGTATTTT
>-|-|TRBJ1-1|TRBV18
CASSHAENTEAFF
TGTGCCAGCTCACACGCAGAAAACACTGAAGCTTTCTTT
>-|-|TRBJ1-2|TRBV5-6
CASSLVGVNYGYTF
TGTGCCAGCAGCTTGGTCGGGGTTAACTATGGCTACACCTTC
>-|TRBD1|TRBJ1-3|TRBV6-5
CASSMDRVGNTIYF
TGTGCCAGCAGCATGGACAGGGTTGGGAACACCATATATTTT
>-|TRBD2|TRBJ2-7|TRBV2
CASSERLAAAYEQYF
TGTGCCAGCAGTGAACGACTAGCGGCCGCCTACGAGCAGTACTTC
>-|TRBD1|TRBJ2-7|TRBV6-5
CASIPGQVVVREQYF
TGTGCCAGCATCCCAGGACAGGTCGTTGTGAGGGAGCAGTACTTC
>-|TRBD2|TRBJ2-7|TRBV11-2
CASSLGRGSSYEQYF
TGTGCCAGCAGCCTGGGGCGGGGGAGCTCCTACGAGCAGTACTTC
>-|TRBD1|TRBJ2-7|TRBV28
CASGPETGVHYEQYF
TGTGCCAGCGGTCCTGAGACAGGGGTCCACTACGAGCAGTACTTC
>-|TRBD2|TRBJ2-3|TRBV7-2
CASSLYGLASTDTQYF
TGTGCCAGCAGCTTATACGGACTAGCTAGCACAGATACGCAGTATTTT
>few|-|TRBJ2-3|TRBV20-1
CSASFSDTQYF
TGCAGTGCTTCATTCAGTGATACGCAGTATTTT
>once|TRBD1|TRBJ2-2|TRBV5-4
CASSLAWDSGGTGELFF
TGTGCCAGCAGCTTGGCCTGGGACAGCGGAGGAACCGGGGAGCTGTTTTTT
>few|TRBD2|TRBJ2-7|TRBV10-3
CASGGTSGYEQYF
TGTGCCTCGGGGGGGACTAGCGGCTACGAGCAGTACTTC
>-|-|TRBJ2-1|TRBV7-9
CASIPTANNEQFF
TGTGCCAGCATCCCAACAGCCAACAATGAGCAGTTCTTC
>-|TRBD1|TRBJ1-2|TRBV19
CASSFPATGVGYTF
TGTGCCAGTAGTTTCCCAGCAACAGGGGTTGGCTACACCTTC
>-|TRBD1|TRBJ2-1|TRBV28
CASSFLLRTTGGGGPFSYNEQFF
TGTGCCAGCAGTTTCCTCCTACGAACGACAGGGGGCGGGGGTCCATTCTCCTACAATGAGCAGTTCTTC
>-|-|TRBJ1-2|TRBV2
CASMDSELYGYTF
TGTGCCAGCATGGACAGCGAACTCTATGGCTACACCTTC
>-|-|TRBJ2-2|TRBV5-1
CASSPGQQNTGELFF
TGCGCCAGCAGCCCCGGACAGCAGAACACCGGGGAGCTGTTTTTT
>-|TRBD1|TRBJ1-3|TRBV5-1
CASSWRPGQGGNTIYF
TGCGCCAGCAGCTGGAGGCCTGGACAGGGGGGAAACACCATATATTTT
>-|-|TRBJ1-2|TRBV6-5
CASSYRSSTLYGYTF
TGTGCCAGCAGTTACCGCAGTAGCACCCTATATGGCTACACCTTC
>-|TRBD2|TRBJ2-7|TRBV7-9
CASSSERTSGSNEQYF
TGTGCCAGCAGCTCGGAGCGGACTAGCGGGAGCAACGAGCAGTACTTC
>-|TRBD2|TRBJ2-2|TRBV5-1
CASSITSGRYTGELFF
TGCGCCAGCAGCATTACTAGCGGGAGATACACCGGGGAGCTGTTTTTT